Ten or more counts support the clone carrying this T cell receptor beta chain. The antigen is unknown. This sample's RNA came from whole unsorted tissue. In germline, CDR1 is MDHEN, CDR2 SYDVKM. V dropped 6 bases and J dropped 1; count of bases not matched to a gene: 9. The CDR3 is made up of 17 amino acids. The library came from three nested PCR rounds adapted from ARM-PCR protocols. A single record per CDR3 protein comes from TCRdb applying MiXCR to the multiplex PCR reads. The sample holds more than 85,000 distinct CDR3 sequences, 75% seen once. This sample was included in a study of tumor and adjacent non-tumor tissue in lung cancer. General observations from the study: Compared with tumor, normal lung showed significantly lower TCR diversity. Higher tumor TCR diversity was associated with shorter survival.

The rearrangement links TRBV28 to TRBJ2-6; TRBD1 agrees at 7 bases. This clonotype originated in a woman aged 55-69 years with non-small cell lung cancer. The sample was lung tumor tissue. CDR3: CASRRQGIGSGANVLTF. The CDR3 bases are TGTGCCAGCAGACGACAGGGAATAGGATCTGGGGCCAACGTCCTGACTTTC.